This T cell receptor beta chain is from a study of control samples from healthy donors and cancer patients (dated by TCRdb to the early 2020s). Library generation was performed with the immunoSEQ multiplex PCR assay. As stored in TCRdb, this immuneACCESS dataset retains in-frame rearrangements with V and J assigned. A fraction of the clones does not appear; measured against another copy, unresolved V genes explain less than half of the discrepancy, and the remainder lacks a known reason. The sample table records under 150,000 clones; around 85% of these occur just once. Roughly 10% of the sample is taken by the ten largest. Turning to this clone: The specificity of this receptor is unknown. No much larger clone is present one base from it, and per-base qualities are unavailable.

Cut back by 3 bases and 8 bases, the V and J ends lie 17 bases apart. Reading the germline V gene gives CDR1 SGHRS and CDR2 YFSETQ. The CDR3 numbers 14 residues from cysteine through phenylalanine. Just CDR3 DNA is preserved here, 42 bases in frame from base 1. The clonotype comes from a woman in her thirties in good health. Source material: blood. This sequence uses TRBV5-1 and TRBJ1-2; a weak D assignment points to TRBD1 (5 bases agree). Here is the DNA: TGCGCCAGCAGCTCGGGTGGGGGTGGAGGCGGCTACACCTTC. It codes for CASSSGGGGGGYTF.